This TCR beta chain is from a study of T cell responses to AZD1222 COVID-19 vaccine. Broader study findings: At baseline, just a handful of AZD1222 recipients tested seropositive.

This table comes from immunoSEQ multiplex PCR, and its TCRdb copy is limited to in-frame clones, with some not included. Of nearly 110,000 clones listed, roughly 90% were seen once; the top ten hold roughly 5.1%. On this clone: Its antigen is unidentified.

This clonotype was sampled from an adult in good health. The sequences come from peripheral blood, collected on day 0 of AZD1222 vaccination.

This CDR3 reads CASTDGVVQYF. CDR3 coding DNA: TGTGCCAGCACCGACGGAGTAGTGCAGTACTTC. This chain uses TRBV7-9 with TRBJ2-7; D is ambiguous. The CDR3 is 11 residues long. Germline CDR1 SEHNR, CDR2 FQNEAQ (reference sequence). The ends were cut back, 7 bases at V and 9 bases at J, with 13 bases in the middle.